The rows below give T cell receptor beta chains drawn from one sample of a study of blood T cell repertoires in COVID-19. Data came from immunoSEQ multiplex PCR; TCRdb stores just in-frame clones and leaves some out. The repertoire holds about 270,000 clones, 85% seen once, with approximately 12% in the top ten. The sequenced sample was peripheral blood. The source of these receptors is a human donor in a cohort sampled during active COVID-19. The CDR3 runs from the conserved cysteine through the conserved F or W. The D gene is left open where the match is weak. Clone size, where shown, is once, few, many, or a class for clones that have expanded.

size,D,J,V,DNA,CDR3
-,TRBD2,TRBJ2-5,TRBV6-6,TGTGCCAGCAGGTTAGCGGGAGCGAGTACGGAGACCCAGTACTTC,CASRLAGASTETQYF
-,TRBD1,TRBJ2-5,TRBV5-1,TGCGCCAGCAGCTTGGTGGGGGACAGGGTTGAGACCCAGTACTTC,CASSLVGDRVETQYF
-,-,TRBJ2-2,TRBV5-1,TGCGCCAGCAGCTTGGAAGTCAGACGGGCCGGGGAGCTGTTTTTT,CASSLEVRRAGELFF
-,-,TRBJ1-4,TRBV2,TGTGCTACCAAGGGGGGGCGACGAGAAAAACTGTTTTTT,CATKGGRREKLFF
-,TRBD2,TRBJ2-3,TRBV6-1,TGTGCCAGCAGTGTAGAGTGGGGGTTGCGGGAGGGATACTCAGATACGCAGTATTTT,CASSVEWGLREGYSDTQYF
-,TRBD1,TRBJ2-3,TRBV5-8,TGTGCCAGCAGCTTGGGGACAGGGAGGAGCACAGATACGCAGTATTTT,CASSLGTGRSTDTQYF
-,TRBD1,TRBJ2-3,TRBV7-9,TGTGCCAGCAGCCAACACAGGGGGCTGACAGATACGCAGTATTTT,CASSQHRGLTDTQYF
-,TRBD2,TRBJ2-2,TRBV9,TGTGCCAGCAGCACTCCTAGCGGGAGGGCCGGGGAGCTGTTTTTT,CASSTPSGRAGELFF
-,-,TRBJ1-2,TRBV19,TGTGCCAGTAGTCCTCGGGGGGTTCGTAATGGCTACACCTTC,CASSPRGVRNGYTF
-,-,TRBJ1-2,TRBV4-3,TGCGCCAGCAGCCTCGTCCGTCAGGCCGACTATGGCTACACCTTC,CASSLVRQADYGYTF
-,-,TRBJ2-3,TRBV19,TGTGCCAGTAGTGTCGCGGGGATACGAGGCACAGATACGCAGTATTTT,CASSVAGIRGTDTQYF
-,TRBD2,TRBJ2-1,TRBV7-2,TGTGCCAGCAGGCCGACTAGCGGGAGAAATGAGCAGTTCTTC,CASRPTSGRNEQFF
-,-,TRBJ2-5,TRBV18,TGTGCCAGCTCACCACTCTCGAGGGCCGCAATTCCCGGGGGAGAGGAGACCCAGTACTTC,CASSPLSRAAIPGGEETQYF
-,-,TRBJ1-5,TRBV6-5,TGTGCCAGCAAACTCACAGCTAGCAATCAGCCCCAGCATTTT,CASKLTASNQPQHF
-,TRBD1,TRBJ1-4,TRBV19,TGTGCCAGCTCTACGGACAGGGCGATTAAGGTTACCTATGGGGAAAAACTGTTTTTT,CASSTDRAIKVTYGEKLFF
-,-,TRBJ2-3,TRBV10-3,TGTGCCATCAGTGAGAAGACTACAGATACGCAGTATTTT,CAISEKTTDTQYF
-,TRBD2,TRBJ2-2,TRBV7-2,TGTGCCAGCAGCCCATGGACCATAGCGGGAGGGTGGACCGGGGAGCTGTTTTTT,CASSPWTIAGGWTGELFF
once,TRBD2,TRBJ2-1,TRBV7-2,TGTGCCAGCAGCTTGAAACATAGCCGGACTAGCGGGAATGAGCAGTTCTTC,CASSLKHSRTSGNEQFF
-,-,TRBJ2-2,TRBV2,TGTGCCAGCAGCATTACCGACAGCGGGGAGCTGTTTTTT,CASSITDSGELFF
once,TRBD1,TRBJ1-2,TRBV4-2,TGTGCCAGCAGCGAAGGGACAGGGACGTACTATGGCTACACCTTC,CASSEGTGTYYGYTF
-,-,TRBJ1-2,TRBV4-3,TGCGCCAGCAGCCAAGATCTCTCCCTTCGCCCAGGCCTTAACTATGGCTACACCTTC,CASSQDLSLRPGLNYGYTF
-,TRBD2,TRBJ2-1,TRBV5-4,TGTGCCAGCAGCTTAGCGGGAGGGGTAGCCTACAATGAGCAGTTCTTC,CASSLAGGVAYNEQFF